The 24 T cell receptor beta chains below all came from one sample that was sequenced in a study of blood T cells in healthy people across ages. It was with a sample-barcoded 5' primer and a J-beta primer mix that a second PCR of roughly 7 to 12 cycles was run. From the 5' RACE reads, TCRdb called clonotypes with MiXCR, one entry per CDR3 protein. The top ten hold under 15% of the sample, which has around 1,100,000 distinct CDR3 sequences, roughly two fifths seen once. Sequencing was done on a sample of blood. The source is a man between 18 and 35 years old in good health.

This chain uses TRBV5-1 with TRBJ2-4; the D is unclear. The V gene lost 4 bases and the J gene lost 13 bases, with 21 bases spanning the gap. The length of the CDR3 is 14 residues. Looked up from germline, CDR1 is SGHRS and CDR2 is YFSETQ. CDR3 in amino acids: CASSPSKGSYGQYF. Written as DNA, the CDR3 is TGCGCCAGCAGCCCTAGTAAGGGTTCCTACGGGCAGTACTTC.

The sample holds a few counts of this clonotype. V and J are TRBV7-2 and TRBJ2-3; D may be TRBD2 (6 bases). Germline-derived CDR1 and CDR2 are SGHTA and FQGNSA. Trimming cost V 4 bases and J 6 bases, with 17 bases left between them. The CDR3 consists of 15 residues. This chain's CDR3 is CASSWGTARMDTQYF. The DNA for the CDR3 is TGTGCCAGCAGCTGGGGGACTGCACGTATGGATACGCAGTATTTT.

This clonotype has more than one count but fewer than ten. The rearrangement links TRBV6-5 to TRBJ1-1, with D perhaps TRBD1 (5 bases). With 7 bases removed from V and 0 bases from J, the gap between germline ends came to 18 bases. The CDR3 has 16 amino acids. Per the germline V gene, CDR1 is MNHEY and CDR2 is SVGAGI. The CDR3 loop reads CASIPGTVILNTEAFF. CDR3 sequence (DNA): TGTGCCAGCATACCAGGGACGGTAATTTTGAACACTGAAGCTTTCTTT.

This clonotype was counted only a few times. The genes are TRBV5-1 and TRBJ2-7; weak D call: TRBD2 (5 bases). The V and J ends lost 4 bases and 6 bases respectively, with 14 bases between them. This CDR3 has 13 amino acids. Germline V gene lookup returns CDR1 SGHRS and CDR2 YFSETQ. The CDR3 sequence: CASSVETTVEQYF. CDR3 bases: TGCGCCAGCAGCGTGGAGACTACAGTCGAGCAGTACTTC.

The sample holds many counts of this clonotype. V is TRBV4-2 and J is TRBJ2-1, with 7 bases fitting TRBD1. This CDR3 comprises 16 residues. The ends lost 1 base at V and 6 bases at J; junction bases unmatched: 9. CDR1 and CDR2 (germline): LGHNA, YNFKEQ. Here the CDR3 reads CASSQADRDRGNEQFF. CDR3 DNA sequence: TGTGCCAGCAGCCAAGCTGACAGGGATCGGGGCAATGAGCAGTTCTTC.

In this sample, this clonotype turned up a few times. The chain combines TRBV6-6 with TRBJ1-1, with 7 positions matching TRBD1. CDR1 and CDR2 from the germline V gene are MNHNY and SVGAGI (reference sequence). V lost 5 bases and J lost 1; bases outside the gene matches: 7. The CDR3 is 15 amino acids. This CDR3 is CASSHRDSKNTEAFF. CDR3 bases: TGTGCCAGCAGTCACCGGGACAGCAAGAACACTGAAGCTTTCTTT.

This chain joins TRBV2 and TRBJ1-5, with D unclear. V was trimmed by 7 bases and J by 0 bases, leaving 10 bases between them. CDR1 SNHLY and CDR2 FYNNEI come from the germline V gene. The CDR3 has 14 residues. The CDR3 DNA sequence: TGTGCCAGCAACGAACAGTATAGCAATCAGCCCCAGCATTTT. It encodes CASNEQYSNQPQHF.

The chain couples TRBV29-1 to TRBJ1-5; D remains ambiguous. With 4 bases removed from V and 3 bases from J, the gap between germline ends came to 10 bases. Germline lookup yields CDR1 SQVTM and CDR2 ANQGSEA. The CDR3 loop spans 13 amino acids. CDR3 DNA: TGCAGCGTTGGTTTCGGGCACAATCAGCCCCAGCATTTT. This codes for CSVGFGHNQPQHF.

The chain is built from TRBV20-1 and TRBJ1-5; D gene ambiguous. This CDR3 has 12 amino acids. V shed 5 bases and J shed 4 bases, with 9 bases lying between them. Germline V gene data show CDR1 as DFQATT and CDR2 as SNEGSKA (reference sequence). In nucleotides, the CDR3 is TGCAGTGCTCGGACCTTAAATCAGCCCCAGCATTTT. It specifies CSARTLNQPQHF.

The V gene is TRBV12-3 or TRBV12-4, the J gene TRBJ2-3; perhaps TRBD2 as D (5 bases). The V end lost 7 bases, the J end lost 3 bases, and 14 bases lay between the germline ends. The CDR3 has 14 residues. CDR3 protein: CASTPSRETDTQYF. DNA for the CDR3: TGTGCCAGCACCCCCTCGAGGGAAACAGATACGCAGTATTTT.

This clonotype showed up just once. The chain combines TRBV3-1 with TRBJ2-1, with TRBD2 matching 14 bases. The junction had 10 bases not matched to a gene; V was cut back by 4 bases and J by 2 bases. Germline lookup yields CDR1 LGHDT and CDR2 YNNKEL (reference sequence). The CDR3 has 19 amino acids. Here the CDR3 reads CASSPGTSGGLSPYNEQFF. CDR3 DNA sequence: TGTGCCAGCAGCCCGGGGACTAGCGGGGGACTGAGCCCCTACAATGAGCAGTTCTTC.

This clonotype was seen only a few times. An end of the junction does not agree with germline; a read error may underlie this. V usage is TRBV2 and J usage is TRBJ2-3; D unresolved. The CDR3 is 15 amino acids. CDR1 SNHLY and CDR2 FYNNEI come from the germline V gene. Here the CDR3 DNA reads TGCGCCAGCAGTGCCGGCTCCCGCATCTTGGATACGCAGTATTTT. It encodes CASSAGSRILDTQYF.

This clonotype was counted a few times. The rearrangement links TRBV7-6 to TRBJ2-3; D unresolved. Germline loops: CDR1 SGHVS, CDR2 FNYEAQ. V was pared by 7 bases and J by 0 bases, with 11 bases between. This CDR3 contains 14 residues. The CDR3 bases are TGTGCCAGCACCCAGACGGGTAGCACAGATACGCAGTATTTT. Its protein is CASTQTGSTDTQYF.

This clonotype was observed once. The chain combines TRBV25-1 with TRBJ1-2; 10 bases match TRBD1. The CDR3 length is 17 residues. Losses at the gene ends were 8 bases for V and 5 bases for J; bases not matched to a gene: 17. Germline V gene lookup returns CDR1 MGHDK and CDR2 SYGVNS. The CDR3 is CASRRPGTGVGGYGYTF. CDR3 coding DNA: TGTGCCAGCCGCCGTCCCGGGACAGGGGTTGGGGGTTATGGCTACACCTTC.

This clonotype was observed a handful of times. CDR3 protein: CSARGTDPRAEAFF. CDR3 DNA: TGCAGTGCTAGAGGTACCGACCCACGGGCTGAAGCTTTCTTT. The rearrangement uses TRBV20-1 and TRBJ1-1; D is undetermined. CDR1 is DFQATT, CDR2 SNEGSKA, per germline (reference sequence). V gave up 1 base and J gave up 6 bases, with 15 bases separating them. This CDR3 has 14 residues.

This clonotype was seen more than once but under ten times. The chain employs TRBV7-2 and TRBJ2-3, with D possibly being TRBD2 (6 bases). V lost 7 bases and J lost 4, with 18 bases in between. This CDR3 contains 15 residues. Germline V CDR1 and CDR2: SGHTA, FQGNSA. The CDR3 region is CASTLDTEGPDTQYF. In nucleotides, the CDR3 is TGTGCCAGCACCCTCGACACGGAGGGACCAGATACGCAGTATTTT.

The chain uses TRBV18 and TRBJ1-2, with D unclear. From germline, CDR1 is KGHSH and CDR2 LQKENI. The CDR3 totals 15 residues. Trimming cost V 3 bases and J 3 bases, with 14 bases left between them. CDR3 sequence (DNA): TGTGCCAGCTCACCCGGCCCTAAAGGAGACTATGGCTACACCTTC. Encoded protein: CASSPGPKGDYGYTF.

Only a few counts were recorded for this clonotype. This chain uses TRBV5-1 with TRBJ1-5; D is unresolved. Germline CDR1 is SGHRS and CDR2 is YFSETQ. V was shortened by 2 bases and J by 3 bases, with 6 bases between the two germline ends. The CDR3 runs to 13 residues. The CDR3 coding sequence is TGCGCCAGCAGCTTCGACAACAATCAGCCCCAGCATTTT. Protein sequence: CASSFDNNQPQHF.

The genes are TRBV20-1 and TRBJ2-3; D is tentatively TRBD1 or TRBD2 (5 bases each). The CDR3 has 15 residues. Germline CDR1 is DFQATT and CDR2 is SNEGSKA (reference sequence). Between the trimmed V and J ends, which lost 3 bases and 4 bases, there was a span of 17 bases. CDR3 amino acids: CSARLRGLVPDTQYF. The CDR3 coding sequence is TGCAGTGCTAGGCTACGGGGCCTAGTCCCAGATACGCAGTATTTT.

A remark on this clonotype: Sequence at one end of the junction differs from germline and may be a read error. The rearrangement links TRBV4-2 to TRBJ2-7, with D possibly called TRBD1 or TRBD2 (6 bases each). This CDR3 is built from 16 residues. Germline values: CDR1 LGHNA, CDR2 YNFKEQ. The CDR3 is CASSQDLIGGSYGQYF. DNA of the CDR3: TGTGCCAGCAGCCAAGATCTCATCGGGGGCTCCTACGGGCAGTACTTC.

This clonotype was detected a few times. The rearrangement uses TRBV12-3 or TRBV12-4 and TRBJ2-5; D unresolved. The CDR3 is 13 residues long. The germline V and J ends were trimmed by 5 bases and 1 base, with 8 bases remaining between them. The CDR3 here is CASSVYSQETQYF. The CDR3 nucleotides are TGTGCCAGCAGTGTGTACAGCCAAGAGACCCAGTACTTC.

This rearrangement joins TRBV5-6 to TRBJ2-1; the D gene could be TRBD1 or TRBD2 (5 bases each). CDR3 length: 16 residues. The ends were cut back, 5 bases at V and 6 bases at J, with 21 bases in the middle. CDR1 and CDR2 from the germline V gene are SGHDT and YYEEEE. DNA for the CDR3: TGTGCCAGCAGAAACCTCCGGGACCAATTTCTCAATGAGCAGTTCTTC. Its protein is CASRNLRDQFLNEQFF.

This clonotype was counted between two and nine times. This chain uses TRBV4-1 with TRBJ1-2; no reliable D call. The CDR3 runs 16 residues. Germline CDR1 MGHRA, CDR2 YSYEKL. Trimming pared 0 bases from V and 0 bases from J, leaving 11 bases between. The CDR3, as DNA: TGCGCCAGCAGCCAAGATCAGCCAGCAGCTAACTATGGCTACACCTTC. It codes for CASSQDQPAANYGYTF.

There are a few counts of this clonotype. This rearrangement joins TRBV13 to TRBJ2-7, with TRBD1 identical over 9 bases. The J call may be faulty, since TRBJ2-5 better matches the DNA end. Per germline, CDR1 PRHDT and CDR2 FYEKMQ (reference sequence). This CDR3 is 16 amino acids long. The CDR3 is CASSLYPGQGEETQYF. The CDR3 bases are TGTGCCAGCAGCCTTTACCCGGGACAGGGAGAGGAGACCCAGTACTTC.